The rows below give T cell receptor beta chains drawn from one sample of a study of T-cell memory formation after mild COVID-19. TCRdb re-derived calls from the 5' RACE reads in MiXCR, one entry per CDR3 protein. The profile shows around 90,000 distinct CDR3 sequences, more than 13% of them singletons. The material sequenced was PBMCs or a T cell subset sorted from them (not recorded which). These TCRs come from a man younger than 30 who had mild COVID-19 (a few samples of this study predate the infection). Cell type and time point are not known. Each CDR3 is given with its conserved first and last residue. Fields, in order: D gene, clone size, CDR3 length, V gene, J gene, CDR3 DNA, CDR3 protein. D genes are given only for firm matches. Expanded clones are given a class, and other clones once, few, many or no size at all.

d_gene: NA
abundance: NA
len: 13
v_gene: TRBV6-6
j_gene: TRBJ1-2
CDR3nt: TGTGCCAGCAGTTACACGGGATTGCGAGGCTACACCTTC
CDR3aa: CASSYTGLRGYTF

d_gene: NA
abundance: NA
len: 16
v_gene: TRBV7-9
j_gene: TRBJ2-3
CDR3nt: TGTGCCAGCAGACCGAACCCCCTGTCTAGCACAGATACGCAGTATTTT
CDR3aa: CASRPNPLSSTDTQYF

d_gene: NA
abundance: many
len: 15
v_gene: TRBV4-3
j_gene: TRBJ2-2
CDR3nt: TGCGCCAGCAGCCAAGATGACTCCCTCATCGGGGAGCTGTTTTTT
CDR3aa: CASSQDDSLIGELFF

d_gene: NA
abundance: few
len: 14
v_gene: TRBV9
j_gene: TRBJ1-1
CDR3nt: TGTGCCAGCAGCGTAGAAAACGGAGACACTGAAGCTTTCTTT
CDR3aa: CASSVENGDTEAFF

d_gene: NA
abundance: few
len: 15
v_gene: TRBV7-8
j_gene: TRBJ1-3
CDR3nt: TGTGCCAGCAGCCCCGGGGTTAGCTCTGGAAACACCATATATTTT
CDR3aa: CASSPGVSSGNTIYF

d_gene: NA
abundance: few
len: 15
v_gene: TRBV4-1
j_gene: TRBJ2-5
CDR3nt: TGCGCCAGCAGCCAAGGCCCTAGCAACCAAGAGACCCAGTACTTC
CDR3aa: CASSQGPSNQETQYF

d_gene: TRBD1
abundance: few
len: 15
v_gene: TRBV6-5
j_gene: TRBJ2-7
CDR3nt: TGTGCCAGCAGTTACAGGACAGGGGCCCTCTACGAGCAGTACTTC
CDR3aa: CASSYRTGALYEQYF

d_gene: NA
abundance: few
len: 14
v_gene: TRBV6-2/TRBV6-3
j_gene: TRBJ1-1
CDR3nt: TGTGCCAGCAGACCCGACAATCTTAGGACTGAAGCTTTCTTT
CDR3aa: CASRPDNLRTEAFF

d_gene: TRBD1
abundance: few
len: 13
v_gene: TRBV29-1
j_gene: TRBJ1-2
CDR3nt: TGCAGCGTTGCAGGGACAGATCACTATGGCTACACCTTC
CDR3aa: CSVAGTDHYGYTF

d_gene: TRBD1
abundance: NA
len: 12
v_gene: TRBV6-1
j_gene: TRBJ1-1
CDR3nt: TGTGCCATTATGGGGACAGCCGTTTCGGCTTTCTTT
CDR3aa: CAIMGTAVSAFF

d_gene: NA
abundance: many
len: 16
v_gene: TRBV11-2
j_gene: TRBJ2-2
CDR3nt: TGTGCCAGCAGCTATCGTGGGGACATAAACACCGGGGAGCTGTTTTTT
CDR3aa: CASSYRGDINTGELFF

d_gene: NA
abundance: few
len: 16
v_gene: TRBV6-5
j_gene: TRBJ2-1
CDR3nt: TGTGCCAGCAGTTACTCCGAGGGATGGGCCTACAATGAGCAGTTCTTC
CDR3aa: CASSYSEGWAYNEQFF

d_gene: NA
abundance: NA
len: 14
v_gene: TRBV4-3
j_gene: TRBJ1-1
CDR3nt: TGCGCCAGCAGCCAAGTACACCTGAACACTGAAGCTTTCTTT
CDR3aa: CASSQVHLNTEAFF

d_gene: TRBD1
abundance: NA
len: 14
v_gene: TRBV6-2/TRBV6-3
j_gene: TRBJ1-5
CDR3nt: TGTGCCAGCAGAGGACAGGGGGTGGATCAGCCCCAGCATTTT
CDR3aa: CASRGQGVDQPQHF

d_gene: NA
abundance: many
len: 14
v_gene: TRBV5-1
j_gene: TRBJ2-7
CDR3nt: TGCGCCAGCAGCTCCAGGGAACTCGGCTACGAGCAGTACTTC
CDR3aa: CASSSRELGYEQYF

d_gene: NA
abundance: few
len: 15
v_gene: TRBV4-3
j_gene: TRBJ1-1
CDR3nt: TGCGCCAGCAGCCAAGATATGAGCGCGGGCACTGAAGCTTTCTTT
CDR3aa: CASSQDMSAGTEAFF

d_gene: NA
abundance: few
len: 18
v_gene: TRBV6-2/TRBV6-3
j_gene: TRBJ2-1
CDR3nt: TGTGCCAGCAGTTACGATTTCATAGCCGCAACAGAGGACAATGAGCAGTTCTTC
CDR3aa: CASSYDFIAATEDNEQFF

d_gene: TRBD2
abundance: few
len: 14
v_gene: TRBV20-1
j_gene: TRBJ2-1
CDR3nt: TGCAGTGCTAGAGGACTAGCGATCTACAATGAGCAGTTCTTC
CDR3aa: CSARGLAIYNEQFF

d_gene: NA
abundance: NA
len: 15
v_gene: TRBV6-2/TRBV6-3
j_gene: TRBJ1-5
CDR3nt: TGTGCCAGCAGTCCAGACATGGATAGCAATCAGCCCCAGCATTTT
CDR3aa: CASSPDMDSNQPQHF

d_gene: TRBD1
abundance: NA
len: 16
v_gene: TRBV5-5
j_gene: TRBJ1-5
CDR3nt: TGTGCCAGCAGCGCACTGACAGGGGGCGCGAATCAGCCCCAGCATTTT
CDR3aa: CASSALTGGANQPQHF

d_gene: NA
abundance: NA
len: 15
v_gene: TRBV6-2/TRBV6-3
j_gene: TRBJ2-5
CDR3nt: TGTGCCAGCAGGACCGACTGGACCGCGCAAGAGACCCAGTACTTC
CDR3aa: CASRTDWTAQETQYF

d_gene: NA
abundance: NA
len: 12
v_gene: TRBV6-2/TRBV6-3
j_gene: TRBJ1-2
CDR3nt: TGTGCCAGCAGTACCGGACAGACTGGCTACACCTTC
CDR3aa: CASSTGQTGYTF

d_gene: NA
abundance: NA
len: 15
v_gene: TRBV19
j_gene: TRBJ1-5
CDR3nt: TGTGCCAGTTCGTACCAGCCCTGGGGCAATCAGCCCCAGCATTTT
CDR3aa: CASSYQPWGNQPQHF

d_gene: TRBD2
abundance: NA
len: 15
v_gene: TRBV20-1
j_gene: TRBJ2-1
CDR3nt: TGCAGTGCTAGATCAACCGGGACTAGCTTCGACGAGCAGTTCTTC
CDR3aa: CSARSTGTSFDEQFF